This record concerns one T cell receptor beta chain sequence. CDR1 and CDR2 from the germline V gene are SGDLS and YYNGEE. The CDR3 loop spans 15 amino acids. Trimming stripped 0 bases from V and 5 bases from J, with 11 bases between. TCRdb independently ran MiXCR on the 5' RACE reads; one entry per CDR3 protein. The sample contains 150,000 or so distinct CDR3 sequences, roughly a third of which appear only once. This specimen comes from a study of T-cell memory formation after mild COVID-19. The sequence derives from an adult woman who had mild COVID-19 (a few samples of this study predate the infection). Cell type and time point are not known. The gene calls are TRBV9 and TRBJ2-2; D unclear. Sequencing used PBMCs or a T cell subset sorted from them (not recorded which). DNA for the CDR3: TGTGCCAGCAGCGTAGCTCTCTGGGATACCGGGGAGCTGTTTTTT. Its protein is CASSVALWDTGELFF.